This T cell receptor beta chain was captured by sequencing in a study of type 1 regulatory T cells. Study overall: T-allo10 is a Tr1-enriched, alloantigen-specific CD4 T cell product made in vitro. Overall study results and limits: Compared with non-Tr1 cells, Tr1 cells showed a narrower TCR repertoire.

One entry per CDR3 protein results from TCRdb running MiXCR on the reads. Of approximately 77,000 distinct CDR3 sequences in the sample, 20% were seen once. This clonotype came up a few times. Antigen: not known. Germline V lookup: CDR1 SGHRS, CDR2 YFSETQ. This CDR3 comprises 14 residues. After removal of 3 bases from V and 5 bases from J, the junction contained 4 bases not matched to a gene. The specimen was cultured type 1 regulatory T (Tr1) cells, either the whole culture or a sorted fraction (not recorded which). The chain links TRBV5-1 to TRBJ1-4; 7 positions match TRBD1. The sequence came from a human donor in good health. CDR3 sequence: CASSYGTANEKLFF. Here the CDR3 DNA reads TGCGCCAGCAGCTACGGGACAGCGAATGAAAAACTGTTTTTT.